In this sample, the clone carrying this TCR beta chain turned up once. The data stem from a study of blood T cell repertoires in COVID-19. Study as a whole: Samples representing acute and convalescent COVID-19 were sourced from the United States, Italy and Spain. The analysed material was cDNA or gDNA that came from T cells, B-cell-depleted T cells, or PBMCs.

In the source study's methods: Estimates of nucleated cell counts were drawn from the amplification of reference gene primers. Assay used: immunoSEQ multiplex PCR; TCRdb lists only in-frame clones, some missing. The DNA gave D and trimming, while V, J and clone size come from that table. The data hold some 50,000 clones, with less than 90% observed a single time. The CDR3 has 16 amino acids. V lost 1 base and J 0 bases, leaving 12 bases between the germline ends. Germline CDR1 is SQVTM and CDR2 is ANQGSEA. This chain links TRBV29-1 with TRBJ2-2, with D tentatively TRBD1 (5 bases). This TCR derives from a man aged 50 or older with acute or convalescent COVID-19. Sequences were obtained from peripheral blood. In DNA, the CDR3 is TGCAGCGTTGAAGGGAGAGAGACAGCGAACACCGGGGAGCTGTTTTTT. It translates to CSVEGRETANTGELFF.